This T cell receptor beta chain comes out of a study of cytomegalovirus exposure and HLA in healthy donors. Trimming took 6 bases from V and 6 from J, leaving 9 bases between them. Germline lookup yields CDR1 SQVTM and CDR2 ANQGSEA. The CDR3 is made up of 11 amino acids. With respect to this clone: What it binds is not known.

60 Vbeta and 13 Jbeta primers were used in PCR. Measured with immunoSEQ multiplex PCR; TCRdb has only the in-frame clones, and not every one. The sample contains about 250,000 clones, around 78% of which appear only once. Study results and caveats: Analysis was carried out at a later point, and it linked a missense DCLRE1C variant to TCR beta V- and J-gene trimming. Fewer N-insertions than the roughly 670-donor mean were reportedly shown by an Asian-associated ancestry cluster in a later analysis. According to the study, 150 to 200 TCR beta chains were cytomegalovirus-associated. Both high specificity and high sensitivity reportedly marked the classifier's diagnosis of cytomegalovirus status.

The V gene is TRBV29-1, the J gene TRBJ2-1; the D gene is possibly TRBD1 (5 bases). The specimen sequenced was PBMCs. This clonotype originated in a boy between 10 and 17 years old in good health and CMV-seronegative. For the CDR3, the DNA is TGCAGCGTGGGGCCTTTCAATGAGCAGTTCTTC. Its protein is CSVGPFNEQFF.